This T cell receptor (beta chain) was sequenced in a study of T cell changes during pregnancy in multiple sclerosis. The repertoire was sequenced with immunoSEQ multiplex PCR; TCRdb's copy has only in-frame clones and lacks some. The sample records under 85,000 clones, 90% being singletons. Germline CDR1 SGDLS, CDR2 YYNGEE. V shed 4 bases and J shed 0 bases, with 14 bases lying between them. The CDR3 spans 16 residues. This sample comprised peripheral blood, obtained in the third trimester of pregnancy. The TCR sequence derives from a female donor with multiple sclerosis, enrolled in a pregnancy study. V and J are TRBV9 and TRBJ1-3; D is uncertain. This CDR3 reads CASSLPNEVSGNTIYF. DNA for the CDR3: TGTGCCAGCAGCCTCCCAAATGAGGTCTCTGGAAACACCATATATTTT.